These T cell receptor beta chains were read from a single sample in a study of blood T cell repertoires in COVID-19. TCRdb keeps only in-frame clones here, not all; method: immunoSEQ multiplex PCR. The sample has around 250,000 clones; 70% to 90% are singletons. Sequenced input: peripheral blood. The receptors stem from a woman in her 70s with active or convalescent COVID-19. The CDR3 runs from the conserved cysteine through the conserved F or W. A D gene is named only where the DNA matches it firmly. Clone size is shown for a subset of rows, as once, few, many or a class of expanded clone.

size,V,D,length,J,DNA,CDR3
NA,TRBV19,NA,14,TRBJ1-4,TGTGCCAGTAGCGGGGTCGAAACTAATGAAAAACTGTTTTTT,CASSGVETNEKLFF
NA,TRBV19,NA,15,TRBJ1-1,TGTGCCAGTAGTATAGGGTCCACCGGGGGTGCTGAAGCTTTCTTT,CASSIGSTGGAEAFF
NA,TRBV6-5,TRBD1,15,TRBJ1-2,TGTGCCAGCAGTTACGGTGGACAGGGGAGGAATGGCTACACCTTC,CASSYGGQGRNGYTF
NA,TRBV2,NA,14,TRBJ1-3,TGTGCCAGCAGTGTCGGACTGGGCGGAAACACCATATATTTT,CASSVGLGGNTIYF
NA,TRBV5-6,TRBD1,15,TRBJ1-4,TGTGCCAGCAGCTTAACAGGGGCCCTTGGTGAAAAACTGTTTTTT,CASSLTGALGEKLFF
NA,TRBV6-5,TRBD1,13,TRBJ1-1,TGTGCCAGCAGATACACAGGGGGCACTGAAGCTTTCTTT,CASRYTGGTEAFF
NA,TRBV6-5,NA,15,TRBJ1-2,TGTGCCAGCAGCGTCAACTCGGGACTCTCCTATGGCTACACCTTC,CASSVNSGLSYGYTF
NA,TRBV18,NA,14,TRBJ2-5,TGTGCCAGCTCGTCGGAGGGCTGGGTAGAGACCCAGTACTTC,CASSSEGWVETQYF
NA,TRBV10-3,TRBD1,16,TRBJ2-1,TGTGCCATCAGTGAGCCGGGACAGGGGGCCGGGAATGAGCAGTTCTTC,CAISEPGQGAGNEQFF
NA,TRBV7-8,TRBD1,16,TRBJ2-7,TGTGCCAGCAGCCGCCGGGACAGGGATTCATGGAACGAGCAGTACTTC,CASSRRDRDSWNEQYF
NA,TRBV5-1,NA,12,TRBJ2-5,TGCGCCAGCAGCAGGAGAGGGGAGACCCAGTACTTC,CASSRRGETQYF
NA,TRBV18,NA,16,TRBJ1-5,TGTGCCAGCTCAGGACAGACCCTAGGCAGCAATCAGCCCCAGCATTTT,CASSGQTLGSNQPQHF
NA,TRBV7-8,TRBD1,15,TRBJ1-1,TGTGCCAGCAGCTTAACCGGACAGGGGAACACTGAAGCTTTCTTT,CASSLTGQGNTEAFF
NA,TRBV11-2,NA,14,TRBJ2-5,TGTGCCAGCAGCCTTTCAGGGGTCCGGGAGACCCAGTACTTC,CASSLSGVRETQYF
NA,TRBV6-1,NA,13,TRBJ1-1,TGTGCCAGCAGTGAAGTGGGGGCAGCTGAAGCTTTCTTT,CASSEVGAAEAFF
NA,TRBV18,NA,13,TRBJ1-4,TGTGCCAGCTCCCGGGACAATAATGAAAAACTGTTTTTT,CASSRDNNEKLFF
NA,TRBV24-1,TRBD1,14,TRBJ1-5,TGTGCCTCGTCGACAGGGGCCCTGGATCAGCCCCAGCATTTT,CASSTGALDQPQHF
NA,TRBV11-2,NA,13,TRBJ1-3,TGTGCCAGCAGCTTTTCATCTGGAAACACCATATATTTT,CASSFSSGNTIYF
NA,TRBV4-2,NA,15,TRBJ1-2,TGTGCCAGCAGCCAAGATTCGGCAGGGGTGGGTGGCTACACCTTC,CASSQDSAGVGGYTF
NA,TRBV7-9,TRBD1,14,TRBJ1-5,TGTGCCAGCAGCTTAGGACAGGGCACCCGGCCCCAGCATTTT,CASSLGQGTRPQHF
once,TRBV2,NA,13,TRBJ1-6,TGTGCCAGCAGCCCCGAGAGCGGCCTTTCCCTCCACTTT,CASSPESGLSLHF
NA,TRBV6-1,TRBD2,14,TRBJ2-5,TGTGCCAGCAGTGAACCTAGCGGCGGATGGACCCAGTACTTC,CASSEPSGGWTQYF
NA,TRBV2,NA,16,TRBJ2-5,TGTGCCAGCAGTGTCCGCATGTCCGGGGTTGAAGAGACCCAGTACTTC,CASSVRMSGVEETQYF
NA,TRBV20-1,NA,11,TRBJ1-1,TGCAGTGCAGAGGTCACCGGGGAAGCTTTCTTT,CSAEVTGEAFF
NA,TRBV6-4,NA,14,TRBJ1-4,TGTGCCAGCAGTTCTATACCGAACGGTGAAAAACTGTTTTTT,CASSSIPNGEKLFF
NA,TRBV5-6,NA,15,TRBJ1-2,TGTGCCAGCAGCTTCCGACAGACCACTAACTATGGCTACACCTTC,CASSFRQTTNYGYTF
NA,TRBV5-1,NA,17,TRBJ1-2,TGCGCCAGCAGCTTGGGGGTCAACCCCCTCCTAGACTATGGCTACACCTTC,CASSLGVNPLLDYGYTF
once,TRBV19,TRBD1,15,TRBJ2-1,TGTGCCAGTAGTTTCTCGTCCGGGACAGGGAGCGAGCAGTTCTTC,CASSFSSGTGSEQFF
NA,TRBV6-2/TRBV6-3,NA,18,TRBJ1-2,TGTGCCAGCAGTTACGACCGGCGGCGTGACCTAATTTTCTATGGCTACACCTTC,CASSYDRRRDLIFYGYTF
NA,TRBV7-2,TRBD2,14,TRBJ2-1,TGTGCCACCACGAGGCGAGCGGGGGGGAATGAGCAGTTCTTC,CATTRRAGGNEQFF
NA,TRBV7-9,NA,14,TRBJ1-5,TGTGCCAGCAGCCTAGGGTCTCTAGATCAGCCCCAGCATTTT,CASSLGSLDQPQHF
once,TRBV19,NA,16,TRBJ1-6,TGTGCCAGTAGTATAGATCGGCCCGGGGGGGATTCACCCCTCCACTTT,CASSIDRPGGDSPLHF
NA,TRBV5-1,NA,11,TRBJ2-7,TGCGCCAGCAGCAGGGGCTACGAGCAGTACTTC,CASSRGYEQYF
few,TRBV3-1/TRBV3-2,NA,15,TRBJ1-3,TGTGCCAGCAGCCCAGCGACAGTCTTTGGAAACACCATATATTTT,CASSPATVFGNTIYF
NA,TRBV10-3,NA,13,TRBJ2-5,TGTGCCATCAGCCTTAACAGGGAAGAGACCCAGTACTTC,CAISLNREETQYF
NA,TRBV10-3,TRBD1,15,TRBJ2-7,TGTGCCATCAGAGAGATACAGGGGCTGGACTACGAGCAGTACTTC,CAIREIQGLDYEQYF
NA,TRBV12-3/TRBV12-4,NA,13,TRBJ2-1,TGTGCCAGCAGCCCCCCGGGGAGGAATGAGCAGTTCTTC,CASSPPGRNEQFF
NA,TRBV2,NA,14,TRBJ1-1,TGTGCCAGCAGCCAACAGAGGGCGGGGACTGAAGCTTTCTTT,CASSQQRAGTEAFF
NA,TRBV7-2,NA,14,TRBJ1-1,TGTGCCAGCAGCAAACCCAGGGGAAACACTGAAGCTTTCTTT,CASSKPRGNTEAFF
NA,TRBV24-1,TRBD2,15,TRBJ2-5,TGTGCCACCAGTGACACCGGGAGGGCGGGGGAGACCCAGTACTTC,CATSDTGRAGETQYF
NA,TRBV9,TRBD1,15,TRBJ2-4,TGTGCCAGCAGCGTAGGTACGGGACAGGGGGACATTCAGTACTTC,CASSVGTGQGDIQYF
NA,TRBV9,NA,14,TRBJ1-2,TGTGCCAGCAGCGTAAGTCAGGATAACTATGGCTACACCTTC,CASSVSQDNYGYTF
NA,TRBV6-2/TRBV6-3,NA,15,TRBJ2-3,TGTGCCAGCAGTTTAGGACAAGGGGGCACAGATACGCAGTATTTT,CASSLGQGGTDTQYF
NA,TRBV9,TRBD2,15,TRBJ2-7,TGTGCCAGCAGCGTAGATAGCGGGGGGGCCTACGAGCAGTACTTC,CASSVDSGGAYEQYF
NA,TRBV18,NA,13,TRBJ1-1,TGTGCCAGCTCACCTCAGGCCGGCACTGAAGCTTTCTTT,CASSPQAGTEAFF
once,TRBV9,NA,13,TRBJ1-3,TGTGCCAGCAGCCCCCGCTCTGGAAACACCATATATTTT,CASSPRSGNTIYF
NA,TRBV5-8,TRBD1,13,TRBJ1-3,TGTGCCAGCAGACCAACAGGGGAGAACACCATATATTTT,CASRPTGENTIYF
NA,TRBV7-9,TRBD1,16,TRBJ1-1,TGTGCCAGCAGCCAAACTACAGGGGGCTATAAGGAGGAAGCTTTCTTT,CASSQTTGGYKEEAFF
NA,TRBV19,TRBD1,15,TRBJ2-1,TGTGCCAGTAGTATAGGAGGACAGGGGAGGGATGAGCAGTTCTTC,CASSIGGQGRDEQFF
NA,TRBV5-3,TRBD1,15,TRBJ2-7,TGTGCCAGAAGCTTCCCGGGACAGGCAACCTACGAGCAGTACTTC,CARSFPGQATYEQYF
NA,TRBV11-2,NA,15,TRBJ2-5,TGTGCCAGCAGCTTAGATAGTGGACATCAAGAGACCCAGTACTTC,CASSLDSGHQETQYF
NA,TRBV5-4,NA,12,TRBJ1-2,TGTGCCAGCAGCCGGGGGGCGCAAGGCTACACCTTC,CASSRGAQGYTF
NA,TRBV11-3,TRBD1,16,TRBJ2-7,TGTGCCAGCAGCTTAGGGGGACAGGAGCCCTCCTACGAGCAGTACTTC,CASSLGGQEPSYEQYF
few,TRBV6-5,NA,14,TRBJ1-6,TGTGCCAGCCTTGACAGAACCAACATTTCACCCCTCCACTTT,CASLDRTNISPLHF
NA,TRBV15,NA,15,TRBJ2-3,TGTGCCACCAGCAAGTTCCGCTGGGGGCCAGATACGCAGTATTTT,CATSKFRWGPDTQYF